The 4 T cell receptor beta chains below were found in one sample sequenced in a study of shared clonotypes between healthy human individuals. The protocol was immunoSEQ multiplex PCR, while the TCRdb copy is restricted to in-frame clones and leaves out a portion. The profile shows approximately 2.3 million clones, 85% to 95% of them singletons. Sequencing input: naive CD4+ T cells from PBMCs. Subset denoted: CD45RA+ positively selected. These receptors were obtained from a man in his late teens or twenties in good health. Some clones in this sample may be carry-over from other donors' samples.

DNA for the CDR3: TGTGCCAGCAGTCCGGGGACAGGGGGCGTCAACAAACTGTTTTTT. Protein sequence: CASSPGTGGVNKLFF. The gene calls are TRBV27 and TRBJ1-4, with 12 bases fitting TRBD1. V gave up 5 bases and J gave up 11 bases; unmatched junction bases: 9. The CDR3 is 15 amino acids. Germline CDR1 is MNHEY and CDR2 is SMNVEV (reference sequence).

This clone showed up just once. The chain employs TRBV19 and TRBJ1-1; D gene unclear. Trimming took 0 bases from V and 1 from J, leaving 9 bases between them. The CDR3 consists of 15 residues. Germline V gene sequence: CDR1 LNHDA, CDR2 SQIVND (reference sequence). CDR3 loop: CASSIEVRRNTEAFF. In nucleotides, the CDR3 is TGTGCCAGTAGTATAGAAGTGAGGCGGAACACTGAAGCTTTCTTT. Filled out from reference TRBV19 and TRBJ1-1, the complete variable domain reads DGGITQSPKYLFRKEGQNVTLSCEQNLNHDAMYWYRQDPGQGLRLIYYSQIVNDFQKGDIAEGYSVSREKKESFPLTVTSAQKNPTAFYLCASSIEVRRNTEAFFGQGTRLTVV.

A single count supports this clone. This chain joins TRBV6-1 and TRBJ2-5; tentative D call: TRBD2 (6 bases). This CDR3 is 13 amino acids long. Germline V gene lookup returns CDR1 MNHNS and CDR2 SASEGT. V shed 5 bases and J shed 4 bases, with 11 bases lying between them. As DNA, the CDR3 is TGTGCCAGCAGTCGGACTACACCAGAGACCCAGTACTTC. Its translation is CASSRTTPETQYF.

The gene calls are TRBV7-2 and TRBJ2-7; possible D gene TRBD1, 6 bases. Trimming removed 5 bases from V and 2 bases from J, with 13 bases in between. The V gene's germline CDR1 is SGHTA and CDR2 FQGNSA. The CDR3 sequence is 14 residues long. The DNA for the CDR3 is TGTGCCAGCAGCCCAACCCCAGGGGCCTACGAGCAGTACTTC. Translation: CASSPTPGAYEQYF.